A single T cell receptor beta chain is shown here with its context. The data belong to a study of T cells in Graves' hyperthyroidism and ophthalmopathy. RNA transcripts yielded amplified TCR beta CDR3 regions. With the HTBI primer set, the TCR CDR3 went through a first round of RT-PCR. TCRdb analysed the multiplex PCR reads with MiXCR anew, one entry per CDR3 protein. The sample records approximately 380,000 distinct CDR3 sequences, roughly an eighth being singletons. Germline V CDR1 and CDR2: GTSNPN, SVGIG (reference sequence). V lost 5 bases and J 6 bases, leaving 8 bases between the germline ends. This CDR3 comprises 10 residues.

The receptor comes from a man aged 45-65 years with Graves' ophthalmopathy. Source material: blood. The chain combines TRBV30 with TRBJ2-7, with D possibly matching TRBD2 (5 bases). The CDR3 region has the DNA TGTGCCTGGGGGCGGGTCGAGCAGTACTTC. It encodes CAWGRVEQYF.